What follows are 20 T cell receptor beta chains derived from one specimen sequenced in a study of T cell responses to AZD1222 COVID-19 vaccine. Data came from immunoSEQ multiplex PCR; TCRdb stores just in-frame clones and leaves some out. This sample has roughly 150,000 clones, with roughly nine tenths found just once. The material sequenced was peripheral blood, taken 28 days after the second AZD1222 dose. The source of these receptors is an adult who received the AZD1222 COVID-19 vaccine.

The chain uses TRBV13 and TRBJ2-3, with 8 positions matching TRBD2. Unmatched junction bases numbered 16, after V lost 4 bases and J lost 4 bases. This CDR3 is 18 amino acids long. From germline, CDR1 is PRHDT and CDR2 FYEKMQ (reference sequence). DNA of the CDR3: TGTGCCAGCAGCTGGGTCAGCGGGGGCATCGGGTCTGCAGATACGCAGTATTTT. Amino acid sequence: CASSWVSGGIGSADTQYF. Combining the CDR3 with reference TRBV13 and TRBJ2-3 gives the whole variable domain AAGVIQSPRHLIKEKRETATLKCYPIPRHDTVYWYQQGPGQDPQFLISFYEKMQSDKGSIPDRFSAQQFSDYHSELNMSSLELGDSALYFCASSWVSGGIGSADTQYFGPGTRLTVL.

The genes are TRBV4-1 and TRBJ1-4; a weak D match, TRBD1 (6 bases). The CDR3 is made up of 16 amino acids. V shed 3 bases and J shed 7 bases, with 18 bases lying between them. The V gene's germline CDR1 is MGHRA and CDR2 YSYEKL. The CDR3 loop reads CASSHTGPGAGEKLFF. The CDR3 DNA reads TGCGCCAGCAGCCACACCGGGCCAGGGGCGGGTGAAAAACTGTTTTTT.

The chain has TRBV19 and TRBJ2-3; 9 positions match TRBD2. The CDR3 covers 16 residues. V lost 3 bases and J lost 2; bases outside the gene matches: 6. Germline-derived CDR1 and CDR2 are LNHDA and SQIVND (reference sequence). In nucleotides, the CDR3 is TGTGCCAGTAGTATCCCCAGCGGGGGGCTCACAGATACGCAGTATTTT. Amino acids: CASSIPSGGLTDTQYF.

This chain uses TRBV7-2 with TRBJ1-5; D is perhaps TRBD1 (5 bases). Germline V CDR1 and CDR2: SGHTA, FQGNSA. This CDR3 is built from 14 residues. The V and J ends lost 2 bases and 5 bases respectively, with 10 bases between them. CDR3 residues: CASSLNGDYQPQHF. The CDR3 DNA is TGTGCCAGCAGCTTAAATGGGGACTATCAGCCCCAGCATTTT. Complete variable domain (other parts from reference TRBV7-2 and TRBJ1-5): GAGVSQSPSNKVTEKGKDVELRCDPISGHTALYWYRQSLGQGLEFLIYFQGNSAPDKSGLPSDRFSAERTGGSVSTLTIQRTQQEDSAVYLCASSLNGDYQPQHFGDGTRLSIL.

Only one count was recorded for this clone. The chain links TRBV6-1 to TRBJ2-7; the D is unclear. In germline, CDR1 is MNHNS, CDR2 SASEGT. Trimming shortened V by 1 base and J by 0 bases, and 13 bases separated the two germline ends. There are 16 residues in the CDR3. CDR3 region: CASSEVRAASSYEQYF. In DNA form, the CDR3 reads TGTGCCAGCAGTGAAGTTAGGGCAGCCAGCTCCTACGAGCAGTACTTC.

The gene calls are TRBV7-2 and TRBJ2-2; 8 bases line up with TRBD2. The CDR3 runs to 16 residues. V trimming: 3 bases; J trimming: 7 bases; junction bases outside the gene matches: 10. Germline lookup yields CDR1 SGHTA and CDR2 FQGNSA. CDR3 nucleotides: TGTGCCAGCAGCTTGGCGGGGGGCCCCCTTGGCGGGGAGCTGTTTTTT. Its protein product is CASSLAGGPLGGELFF.

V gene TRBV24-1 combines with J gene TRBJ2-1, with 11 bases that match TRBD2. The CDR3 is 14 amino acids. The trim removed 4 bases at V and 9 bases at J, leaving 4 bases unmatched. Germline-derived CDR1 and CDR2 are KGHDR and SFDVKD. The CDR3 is CATSDRLAGREQFF. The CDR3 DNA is TGTGCCACCAGTGACAGACTAGCGGGGCGTGAGCAGTTCTTC.

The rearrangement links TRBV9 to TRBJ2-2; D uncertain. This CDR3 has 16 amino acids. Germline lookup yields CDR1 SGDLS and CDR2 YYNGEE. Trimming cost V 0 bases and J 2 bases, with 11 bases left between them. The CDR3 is CASSVGPLQNTGELFF. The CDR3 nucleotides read TGTGCCAGCAGCGTAGGACCTCTGCAAAACACCGGGGAGCTGTTTTTT.

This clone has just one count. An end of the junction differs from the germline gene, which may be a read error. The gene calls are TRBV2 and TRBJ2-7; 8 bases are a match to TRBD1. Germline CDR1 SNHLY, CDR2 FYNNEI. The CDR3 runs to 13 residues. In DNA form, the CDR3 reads TGTGCCAGCAGAGAAGGACAGGGCTACGAGCAGTACTTC. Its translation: CASREGQGYEQYF.

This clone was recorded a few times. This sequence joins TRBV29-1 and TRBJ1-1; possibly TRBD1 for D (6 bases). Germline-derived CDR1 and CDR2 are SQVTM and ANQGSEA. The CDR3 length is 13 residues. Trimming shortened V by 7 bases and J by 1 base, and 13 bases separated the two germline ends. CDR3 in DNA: TGCAGCGCCCACCAGGGGCGGAACACTGAAGCTTTCTTT. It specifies CSAHQGRNTEAFF.

CDR3 in amino acids: CASSLRVDDEQYF. Here the CDR3 DNA reads TGTGCCAGCAGCTTAAGAGTGGACGACGAGCAGTACTTC. V and J are TRBV7-9 and TRBJ2-7; D is undetermined. The CDR3 is made up of 13 amino acids. Per germline, CDR1 SEHNR and CDR2 FQNEAQ (reference sequence). V dropped 2 bases and J dropped 5 bases, with 10 bases sitting between them.

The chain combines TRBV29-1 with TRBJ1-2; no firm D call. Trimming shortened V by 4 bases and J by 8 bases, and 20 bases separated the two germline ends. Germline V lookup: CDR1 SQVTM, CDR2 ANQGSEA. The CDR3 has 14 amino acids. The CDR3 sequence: CSVGTLLRLDGYTF. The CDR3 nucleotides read TGCAGCGTTGGAACTCTTTTAAGGTTGGACGGCTACACCTTC.

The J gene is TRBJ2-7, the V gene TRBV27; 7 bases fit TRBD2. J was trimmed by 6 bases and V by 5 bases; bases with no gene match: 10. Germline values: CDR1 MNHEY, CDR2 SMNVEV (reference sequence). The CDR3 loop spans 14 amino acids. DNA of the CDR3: TGTGCCAGCAGTCGCGGCGGGAGTAATCGCGAGCAGTACTTC. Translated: CASSRGGSNREQYF.

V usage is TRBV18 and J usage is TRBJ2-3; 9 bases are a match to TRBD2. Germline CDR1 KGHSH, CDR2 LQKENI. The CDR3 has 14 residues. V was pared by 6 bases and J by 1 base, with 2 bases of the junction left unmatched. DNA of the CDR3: TGTGCCAGCTCCGAGCGGGGGGGCACAGATACGCAGTATTTT. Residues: CASSERGGTDTQYF.

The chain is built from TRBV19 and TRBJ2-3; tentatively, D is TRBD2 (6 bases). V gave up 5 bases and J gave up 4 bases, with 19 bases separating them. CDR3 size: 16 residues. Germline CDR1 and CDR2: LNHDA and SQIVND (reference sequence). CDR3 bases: TGTGCCAGTAGTGCCCCTACTGGCGGGATGGCAGATACGCAGTATTTT. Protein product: CASSAPTGGMADTQYF.

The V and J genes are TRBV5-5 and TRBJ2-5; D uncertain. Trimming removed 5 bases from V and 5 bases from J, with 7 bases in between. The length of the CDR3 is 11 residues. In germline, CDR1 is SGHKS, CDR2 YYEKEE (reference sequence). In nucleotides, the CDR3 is TGTGCCAGCAGACAGAAGGAGACCCAGTACTTC. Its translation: CASRQKETQYF.

The CDR3 here is CASSFGRARTDTQYF. CDR3 DNA: TGTGCCAGCAGTTTTGGGCGGGCCCGCACAGATACGCAGTATTTT. This chain links TRBV27 with TRBJ2-3, with D possibly being TRBD2 (5 bases). The CDR3 spans 15 residues. V gave up 3 bases and J gave up 1 base, with 11 bases separating them. CDR1 is MNHEY, CDR2 SMNVEV, per germline (reference sequence).

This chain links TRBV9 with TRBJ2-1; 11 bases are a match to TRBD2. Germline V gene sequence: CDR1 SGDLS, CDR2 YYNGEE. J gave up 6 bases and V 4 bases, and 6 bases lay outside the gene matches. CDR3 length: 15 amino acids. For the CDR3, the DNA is TGTGCCAGCAGCCTGACTAGCGGGATAATCAATGAGCAGTTCTTC. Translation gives CASSLTSGIINEQFF.

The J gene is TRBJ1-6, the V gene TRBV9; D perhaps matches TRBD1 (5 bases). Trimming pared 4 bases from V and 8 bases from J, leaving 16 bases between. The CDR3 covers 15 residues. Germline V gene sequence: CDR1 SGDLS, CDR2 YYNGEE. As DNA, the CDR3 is TGTGCCAGCAGCCCCCCAGGGTTACAGCATTCACCCCTCCACTTT. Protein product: CASSPPGLQHSPLHF.

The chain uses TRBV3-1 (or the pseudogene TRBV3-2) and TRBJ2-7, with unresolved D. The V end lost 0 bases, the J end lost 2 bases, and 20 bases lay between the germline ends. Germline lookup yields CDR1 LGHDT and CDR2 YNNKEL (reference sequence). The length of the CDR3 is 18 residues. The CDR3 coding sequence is TGTGCCAGCAGCCAAGAGGTTTCGAAAGGTAGGCCAACCTACGAGCAGTACTTC. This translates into CASSQEVSKGRPTYEQYF.